Sequencing of this T cell receptor beta chain was carried out in a study of blood T cells in healthy people across ages. PBMCs numbering at least 7 million were isolated per sample. Sample-barcoded 5' priming and a J-beta primer mix drove a second PCR of about 6 to 12 cycles. In TCRdb, the 5' RACE reads were re-called with MiXCR into one record per CDR3 protein. The repertoire holds roughly 800,000 distinct CDR3 sequences, with approximately 25% as singletons. Per the germline V gene, CDR1 is MGHRA and CDR2 is YSYEKL. CDR3 size: 16 residues. Broader study findings: Strong correlation linked observed beta diversity and percent naive T cells.

A word on this clonotype: Antigen specificity is unknown.

The same data also went into a second study, on T cells of mothers and their children. That source adds: Samples were obtained from three healthy Caucasian mothers and their six children. Clones that were microchimeric and persistent were not detected among T cells.

The sequence came from a boy between 10 and 17 years old in good health. Sequencing was done on a sample of blood. The chain couples TRBV4-1 to TRBJ2-1, with TRBD2 identical over 8 bases. The J call is doubtful: the DNA matches TRBJ2-5 better. The CDR3 DNA sequence: TGCGCCAGCAGCCAAGATTGGTCTAGCGGGCAAGAGACCCAGTACTTC. This codes for CASSQDWSSGQETQYF.